Sequencing of this T cell receptor beta chain was carried out in a study of beta chain features in type 1 diabetes. As regards this clone: The antigen is undetermined.

Every bit of the isolated RNA underwent reverse transcription, so sequencing read expressed TCRB transcripts. Clones were read by immunoSEQ multiplex PCR, and TCRdb kept only the in-frame ones, dropping some. The sample lists around 290,000 clones, approximately 8.1% occurring once. Whole-study results and caveats: PCR, the amplification step, might favor shorter templates, equally in patients and controls.

Germline values: CDR1 SGHNT, CDR2 YYREEE (reference sequence). CDR3 length: 17 residues. The V and J ends lost 3 bases and 4 bases, in that order; junction bases with no gene match: 8. Specimen: central memory CD4+ T cells from blood. The TCR was taken from a woman aged 18-29 years in good health. The chain links TRBV5-4 to TRBJ2-3; 13 nucleotides line up with TRBD2. CDR3 residues: CASSSSWTSGSADTQYF. The CDR3 nucleotides read TGTGCCAGCAGCTCAAGCTGGACTAGCGGGAGCGCAGATACGCAGTATTTT.